The T cell receptor (beta chain) described here comes from a study of chemoradiotherapy in HPV16-positive cancers. Broader study findings: Only a couple of HPV16-positive patients supplied the functional HPV-specificity definition.

On this clone itself: Antigen specificity is unknown.

Profiling relied on immunoSEQ multiplex PCR, and the TCRdb table lists in-frame clones only, not all of them. This repertoire shows around 53,000 clones, roughly 90% found once; its top ten account for roughly 3.3%. Trimming took 0 bases from V and 4 from J; bases not matched to a gene: 5. CDR1 is SGHRS, CDR2 YFSETQ, per germline. CDR3 length equals 15 residues. The chain links TRBV5-1 to TRBJ2-3, with TRBD2 matching 7 bases. This receptor was identified in a human donor with HPV-associated anogenital cancer. The source was blood, collected from a patient who underwent chemoradiotherapy. CDR3 DNA sequence: TGCGCCAGCAGCTTGGGACGCCTAGCGGCAGATACGCAGTATTTT. It specifies CASSLGRLAADTQYF.